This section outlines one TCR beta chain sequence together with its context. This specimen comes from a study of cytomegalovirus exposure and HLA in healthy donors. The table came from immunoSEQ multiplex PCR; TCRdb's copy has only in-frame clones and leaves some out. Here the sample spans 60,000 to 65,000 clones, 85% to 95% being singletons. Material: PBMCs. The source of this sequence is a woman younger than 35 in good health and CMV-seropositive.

The CDR3 nucleotides read TGTGCCAGCTCACCAGGGGACAGAGCTGAAGCTTTCTTT. Translating it yields CASSPGDRAEAFF. The J gene is TRBJ1-1, the V gene TRBV18, with 7 bases lining up with TRBD1. Trimming cost V 2 bases and J 6 bases; bases outside gene matches: 3. The CDR3 consists of 13 residues. The germline V gene encodes CDR1 KGHSH and CDR2 LQKENI.